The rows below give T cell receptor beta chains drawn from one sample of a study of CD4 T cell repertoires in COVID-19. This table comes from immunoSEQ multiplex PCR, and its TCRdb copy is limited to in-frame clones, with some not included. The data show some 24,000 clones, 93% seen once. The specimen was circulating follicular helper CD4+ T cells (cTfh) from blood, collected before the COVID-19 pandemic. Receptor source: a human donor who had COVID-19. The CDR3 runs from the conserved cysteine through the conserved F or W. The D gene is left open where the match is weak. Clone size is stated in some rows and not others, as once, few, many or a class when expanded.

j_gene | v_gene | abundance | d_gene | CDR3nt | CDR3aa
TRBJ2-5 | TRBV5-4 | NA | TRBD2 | TGTGCCAGCAGCTTGTCTAGCGGGAGGGTCTCGGAGACCCAGTACTTC | CASSLSSGRVSETQYF
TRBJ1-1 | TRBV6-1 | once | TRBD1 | TGTGCCAGCAGGGGGACAGGCTCCGGGAACACTGAAGCTTTCTTT | CASRGTGSGNTEAFF
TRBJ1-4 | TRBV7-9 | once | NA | TGTGCCAGCAGTTCGTTCTCATACAGATCTAATGAAAAACTGTTTTTT | CASSSFSYRSNEKLFF
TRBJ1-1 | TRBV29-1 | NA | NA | TGCAGCGTGATAGTACAGGGATCACGCGAAGCTTTCTTT | CSVIVQGSREAFF
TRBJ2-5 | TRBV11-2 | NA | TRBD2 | TGTGCCAGCAGCTTAGCAGCGGGGGGGGGCCAAGAGACCCAGTACTTC | CASSLAAGGGQETQYF
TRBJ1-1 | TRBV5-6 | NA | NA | TGTGCCAGCAGATTGAGGGGTAGGAGCACTGAAGCTTTCTTT | CASRLRGRSTEAFF
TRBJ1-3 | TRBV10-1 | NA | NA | TGCGCCAGACCCCCAAACAGGCCCAGCTCTGGAAACACCATATATTTT | CARPPNRPSSGNTIYF
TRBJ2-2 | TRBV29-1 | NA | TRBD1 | TGCAGCGTCTCCGGGACAGGGGACGCCGGGGAGCTGTTTTTT | CSVSGTGDAGELFF
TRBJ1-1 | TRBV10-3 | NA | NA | TGTGCCATCAGTGAGAAGAGGGCAGGAGACACTGAAGCTTTCTTT | CAISEKRAGDTEAFF
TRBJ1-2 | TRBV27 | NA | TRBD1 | TGTGCCAGCAGTTTATCATCCCCTGGGAGGACAGGGGTCCCCAACTATGGCTACACCTTC | CASSLSSPGRTGVPNYGYTF
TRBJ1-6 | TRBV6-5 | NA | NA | TGTGCCAGCAGTTACTCATCCGGGTACTCGGATTCACCCCTCCACTTT | CASSYSSGYSDSPLHF
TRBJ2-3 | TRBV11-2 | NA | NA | TGTGCCAGCAGTCCCGAATCGGGAGATACGCAGTATTTT | CASSPESGDTQYF
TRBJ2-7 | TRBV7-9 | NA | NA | TGTGCCAGCATGGGGGGACAGAGTCGGTACGAGCAGTACTTC | CASMGGQSRYEQYF
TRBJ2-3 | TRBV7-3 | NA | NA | TGTGCCAGCAGCCGGGGAGGGGGGCTTGATACGCAGTATTTT | CASSRGGGLDTQYF
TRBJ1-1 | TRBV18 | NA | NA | TGTGCCAGCTCACCCCCCAGGCTGGTCACTGAAGCTTTCTTT | CASSPPRLVTEAFF
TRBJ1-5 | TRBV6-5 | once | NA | TGTGCCAGCAGTTACTCGCAGGGTCCCAATCAGCCCCAGCATTTT | CASSYSQGPNQPQHF
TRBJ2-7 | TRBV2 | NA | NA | TGTGCCAGTACCAAGGACAGTGCCTCCTACGAGCAGTACTTC | CASTKDSASYEQYF
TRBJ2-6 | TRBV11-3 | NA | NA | TGTGCCAGCAGCGCGAAGCTTCGACAAAGTCGGGCCAACGTCCTGACTTTC | CASSAKLRQSRANVLTF
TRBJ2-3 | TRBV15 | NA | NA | TGTGCCACCAGCCTAAGACAGGTTGGCGATACGCAGTATTTT | CATSLRQVGDTQYF
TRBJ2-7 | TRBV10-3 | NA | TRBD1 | TGTGCCACCCATGAACCGGGACAGGGGAGATCCGAGCAGTACTTC | CATHEPGQGRSEQYF
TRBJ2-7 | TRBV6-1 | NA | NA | TGTGCCAGCAGTGAATATGTGGGCAGTACCTACGAGCAGTACTTC | CASSEYVGSTYEQYF
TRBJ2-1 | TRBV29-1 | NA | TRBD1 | TGCAGCGTTGAGGAGCAGGGGGCACGGTTCTTC | CSVEEQGARFF
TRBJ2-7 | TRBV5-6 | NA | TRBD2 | TGTGCCAGCAGCTACCGTTTAGGACTAGCGGGAGTCTACGAGCAGTACTTC | CASSYRLGLAGVYEQYF
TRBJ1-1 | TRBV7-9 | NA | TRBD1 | TGTGCCAGCAGCCCAGTCCCGGGACAGTCAACTGAAGCTTTCTTT | CASSPVPGQSTEAFF
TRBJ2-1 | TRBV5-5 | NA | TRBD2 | TGTGCCAGCAGCTGGAGTTTGGCGGGGGGGCGTATTGAGCAGTTCTTC | CASSWSLAGGRIEQFF
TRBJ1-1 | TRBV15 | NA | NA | TGTGCCACCAGCAGAGAGCAGTGGTTGAACACTGAAGCTTTCTTT | CATSREQWLNTEAFF
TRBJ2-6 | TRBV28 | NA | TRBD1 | TGTGCCATTACAGGGGACTCTGGGGCCAACGTCCTGACTTTC | CAITGDSGANVLTF
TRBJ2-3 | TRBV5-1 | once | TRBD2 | TGCGCCAGCAGCTGGAGCGGGGACACAGATACGCAGTATTTT | CASSWSGDTDTQYF
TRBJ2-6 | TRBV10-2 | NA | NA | TGCGCCAGCAGTGATGTCGGGGATGGGGCCAACGTCCTGACTTTC | CASSDVGDGANVLTF
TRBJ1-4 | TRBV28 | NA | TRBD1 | TGTGCCAGCAGCCTTAGACAGGGGAGAGTGGAAAAACTGTTTTTT | CASSLRQGRVEKLFF
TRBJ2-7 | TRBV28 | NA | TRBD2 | TGTGCCAGCAGTTTAAGGCGGGAGACCCACGAGCAGTACTTC | CASSLRRETHEQYF
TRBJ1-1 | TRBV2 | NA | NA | TGTGCCAGCAGTGAAACTCTCCGCTCCCCTAGTCAGTTAGCTTTCTTT | CASSETLRSPSQLAFF
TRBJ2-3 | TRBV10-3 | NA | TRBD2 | TGTGCCATCAGTGGTAGCGGGGGGGCAACAGATACGCAGTATTTT | CAISGSGGATDTQYF
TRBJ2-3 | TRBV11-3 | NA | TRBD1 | TGTGCCAGCAGCCGGACAGGGGGCACAGATACGCAGTATTTT | CASSRTGGTDTQYF
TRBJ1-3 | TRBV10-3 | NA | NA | TGTGCCATCACCGAGGGGGACCGGGTATATTTT | CAITEGDRVYF
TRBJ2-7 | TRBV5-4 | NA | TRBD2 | TGTGCCAGCAGCTTGGGGCGCGGGGGTGGCTACGAGCAGTACTTC | CASSLGRGGGYEQYF
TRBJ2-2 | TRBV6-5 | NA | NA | TGTGCCAGCAGTTACACTAGACTAGAGACCGGGGAGCTGTTTTTT | CASSYTRLETGELFF
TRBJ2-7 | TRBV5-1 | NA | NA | TGCGCCAGCAGCAGGGACGGGAGCGGTTCGACCTACGAGCAGTACTTC | CASSRDGSGSTYEQYF
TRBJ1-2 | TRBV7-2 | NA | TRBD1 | TGTGCCAGCAGCCCCACCGGGACAGGGTACTATGGCTACACCTTC | CASSPTGTGYYGYTF
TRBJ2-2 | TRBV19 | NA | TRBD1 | TGTGCCAGTAGGCCGGGACAGGGGAACACCGGGGAGCTGTTTTTT | CASRPGQGNTGELFF
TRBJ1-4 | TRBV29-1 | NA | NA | TGCAGCGCCGGTCAGGGGCCGAATGAAAAACTGTTTTTT | CSAGQGPNEKLFF
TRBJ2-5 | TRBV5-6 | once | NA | TGTGCCAGCAGCCGGGGGGAGACCCAGTACTTC | CASSRGETQYF
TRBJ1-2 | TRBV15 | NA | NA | TGTGCCACCAGCAGAGGTCAGGCCAACTATGGCTACACCTTC | CATSRGQANYGYTF
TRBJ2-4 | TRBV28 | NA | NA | TGTGCCAGCAGCCCCGGACTGATGGCGGGGCTAGCCAAAAACATTCAGTACTTC | CASSPGLMAGLAKNIQYF
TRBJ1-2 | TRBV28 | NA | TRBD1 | TGTGCCAGCAGGACAGGGAATTCTAACTATGGCTACACCTTC | CASRTGNSNYGYTF
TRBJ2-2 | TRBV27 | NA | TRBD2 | TGTGCCAGCAGTTTTCGGGGGGTCACCGGGGAGCTGTTTTTT | CASSFRGVTGELFF
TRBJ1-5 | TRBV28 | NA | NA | TGTGCCAGCAGAAGCACGGGGGGTAGCAATCAGCCCCAGCATTTT | CASRSTGGSNQPQHF
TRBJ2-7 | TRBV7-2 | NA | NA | TGTGCCAGCAGCTTAGACAGCCACGAGCAGTACTTC | CASSLDSHEQYF
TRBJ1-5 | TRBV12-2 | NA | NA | TGTGCAAGTCGCTTTGAGGCAGACCAATTCGTTCATCGGCCCCAGCATTTT | CASRFEADQFVHRPQHF
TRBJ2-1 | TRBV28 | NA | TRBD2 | TGTGCCAGCAGTTTAGCGGGAGAGGGGTACAATGAGCAGTTCTTC | CASSLAGEGYNEQFF